This T cell receptor beta chain appears in the sequencing data of a study of cytomegalovirus exposure and HLA in healthy donors. Study as a whole: In an early release, HLA-typed donors contributed approximately 80 million unique TCR sequences.

The PCR employed 60 Vbeta primers together with 13 Jbeta primers. Sequenced by immunoSEQ multiplex PCR; TCRdb stores in-frame clones only, minus some. The sample consists of 200,000 or so clones, 83% of them appearing once. Comments on this clone: What it binds is unknown.

The germline CDR1 and CDR2 sequences are SGDLS and YYNGEE. V dropped 0 bases and J dropped 1; count of bases not matched to a gene: 5. The length of the CDR3 is 17 residues. Study-level findings and limits: Certain sequence variants were highly shared and formed a cluster, and this cluster was likely a sequencing artifact. Researchers reported in a later analysis that a missense DCLRE1C variant was tied to TCR beta V- and J-gene trimming.

The sample consisted of PBMCs. The chain has TRBV9 and TRBJ2-2, with TRBD2 identical over 8 bases. The receptor's source is a girl aged 10 to 17 in good health and CMV-seronegative. The CDR3 sequence: CASSVVASGWNTGELFF. The DNA of the CDR3 is TGTGCCAGCAGCGTAGTCGCTAGCGGGTGGAACACCGGGGAGCTGTTTTTT.